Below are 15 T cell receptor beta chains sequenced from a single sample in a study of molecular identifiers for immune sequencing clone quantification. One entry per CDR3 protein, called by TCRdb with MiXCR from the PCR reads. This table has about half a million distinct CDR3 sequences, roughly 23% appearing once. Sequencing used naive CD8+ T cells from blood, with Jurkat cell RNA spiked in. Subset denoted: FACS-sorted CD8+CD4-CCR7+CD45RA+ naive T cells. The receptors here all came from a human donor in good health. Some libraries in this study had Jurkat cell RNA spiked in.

The DNA of the CDR3 is TGTGCCAGTAGTATACAGACCGGGGAGCTGTTTTTT. It is translated as CASSIQTGELFF. This chain connects TRBV19 to TRBJ2-2, with unresolved D. The CDR3 spans 12 residues. V was clipped by 2 bases and J by 5 bases, with 3 bases between them. Germline values: CDR1 LNHDA, CDR2 SQIVND (reference sequence).

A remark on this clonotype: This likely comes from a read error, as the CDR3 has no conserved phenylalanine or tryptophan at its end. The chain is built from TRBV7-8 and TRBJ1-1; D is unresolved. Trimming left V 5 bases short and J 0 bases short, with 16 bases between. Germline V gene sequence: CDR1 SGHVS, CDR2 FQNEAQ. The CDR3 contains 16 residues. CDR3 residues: CASSQGNVAMNTEAFV. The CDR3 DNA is TGTGCCAGCAGCCAAGGGAACGTGGCTATGAACACTGAAGCTTTCGTT.

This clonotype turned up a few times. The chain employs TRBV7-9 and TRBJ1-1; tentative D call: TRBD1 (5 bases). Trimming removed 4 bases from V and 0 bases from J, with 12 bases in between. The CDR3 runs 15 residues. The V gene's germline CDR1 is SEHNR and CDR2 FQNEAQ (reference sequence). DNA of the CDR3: TGTGCCAGCAGCTCTTACAGGAATATGAACACTGAAGCTTTCTTT. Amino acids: CASSSYRNMNTEAFF.

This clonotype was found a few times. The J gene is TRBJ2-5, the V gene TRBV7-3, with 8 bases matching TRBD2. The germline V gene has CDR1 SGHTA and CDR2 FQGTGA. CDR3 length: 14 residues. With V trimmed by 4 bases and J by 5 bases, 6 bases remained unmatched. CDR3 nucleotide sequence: TGTGCCAGCAGCTCCAGCGGGAGTGACGAGACCCAGTACTTC. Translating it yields CASSSSGSDETQYF. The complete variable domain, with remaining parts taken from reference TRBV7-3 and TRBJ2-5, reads GAGVSQTPSNKVTEKGKYVELRCDPISGHTALYWYRQSLGQGPEFLIYFQGTGAADDSGLPNDRFFAVRPEGSVSTLKIQRTERGDSAVYLCASSSSGSDETQYFGPGTRLLVL.

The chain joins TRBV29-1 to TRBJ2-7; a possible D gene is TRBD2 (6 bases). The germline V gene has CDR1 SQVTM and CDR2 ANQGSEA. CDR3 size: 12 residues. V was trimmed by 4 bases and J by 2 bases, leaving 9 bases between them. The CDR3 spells CSVVAGTYEQYF. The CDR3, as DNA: TGCAGCGTTGTCGCGGGAACCTACGAGCAGTACTTC.

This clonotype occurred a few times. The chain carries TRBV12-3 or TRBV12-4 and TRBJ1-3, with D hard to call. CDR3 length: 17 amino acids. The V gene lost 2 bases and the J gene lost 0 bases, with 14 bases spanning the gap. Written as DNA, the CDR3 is TGTGCCAGCAGTTTAATCAGGTCTTACTCCTCTGGAAACACCATATATTTT. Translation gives CASSLIRSYSSGNTIYF.

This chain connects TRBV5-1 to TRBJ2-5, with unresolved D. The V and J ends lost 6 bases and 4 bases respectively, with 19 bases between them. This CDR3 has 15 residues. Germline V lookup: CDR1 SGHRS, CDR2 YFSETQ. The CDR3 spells CASNNISPSRETQYF. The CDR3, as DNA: TGCGCCAGCAACAACATTAGCCCATCCCGAGAGACCCAGTACTTC.

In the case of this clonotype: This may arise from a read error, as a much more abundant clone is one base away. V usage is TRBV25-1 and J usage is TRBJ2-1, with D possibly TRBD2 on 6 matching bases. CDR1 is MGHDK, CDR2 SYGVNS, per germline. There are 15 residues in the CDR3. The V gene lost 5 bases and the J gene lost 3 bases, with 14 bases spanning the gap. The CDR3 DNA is TGTGCCAGCAGTCCCCCTAGCGCCCTCTACAATGAGCAGTTCTTC. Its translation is CASSPPSALYNEQFF.

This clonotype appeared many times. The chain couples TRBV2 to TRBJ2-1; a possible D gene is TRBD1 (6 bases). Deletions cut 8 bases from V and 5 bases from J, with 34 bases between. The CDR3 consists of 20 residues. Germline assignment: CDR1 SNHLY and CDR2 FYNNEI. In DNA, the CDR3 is TGTGCCAGCTCCATGGTACCGGGCCACCCTGGGACACCACCTAACAATGAGCAGTTCTTC. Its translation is CASSMVPGHPGTPPNNEQFF.

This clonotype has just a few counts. CDR3 loop: CASSLLGGRDNEQFF. Written as DNA, the CDR3 is TGTGCCAGCAGCTTATTAGGGGGTAGGGACAATGAGCAGTTCTTC. J is TRBJ2-1 and V is TRBV7-6; possible D gene TRBD1, 6 bases. Trimming took off 2 bases at V and 5 bases at J, with 13 bases between the two ends. There are 15 residues in the CDR3. The germline gives CDR1 SGHVS, CDR2 FNYEAQ. Full variable domain (missing parts from reference TRBV7-6 and TRBJ2-1): GAGVSQSPRYKVTKRGQDVALRCDPISGHVSLYWYRQALGQGPEFLTYFNYEAQQDKSGLPNDRFSAERPEGSISTLTIQRTEQRDSAMYRCASSLLGGRDNEQFFGPGTRLTVL.

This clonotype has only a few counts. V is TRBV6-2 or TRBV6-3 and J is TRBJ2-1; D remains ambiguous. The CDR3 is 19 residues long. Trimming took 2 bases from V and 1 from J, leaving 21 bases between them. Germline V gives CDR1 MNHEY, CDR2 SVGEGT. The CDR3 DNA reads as TGTGCCAGCAGTTACCCCTTCGGCGTAGCCCAGAGGTCCTACAATGAGCAGTTCTTC. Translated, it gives CASSYPFGVAQRSYNEQFF.

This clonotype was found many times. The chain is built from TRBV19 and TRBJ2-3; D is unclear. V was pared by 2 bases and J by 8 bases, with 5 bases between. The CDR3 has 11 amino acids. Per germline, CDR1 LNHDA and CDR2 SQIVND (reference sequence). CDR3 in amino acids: CASSIQSTQYF. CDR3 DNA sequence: TGTGCCAGTAGTATACAGAGTACGCAGTATTTT.

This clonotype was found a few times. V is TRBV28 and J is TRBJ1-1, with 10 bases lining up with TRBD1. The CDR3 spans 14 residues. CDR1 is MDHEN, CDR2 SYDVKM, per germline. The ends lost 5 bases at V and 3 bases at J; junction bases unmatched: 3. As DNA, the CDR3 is TGTGCCAGCAGTAGGGACAGGGGATACACTGAAGCTTTCTTT. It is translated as CASSRDRGYTEAFF.

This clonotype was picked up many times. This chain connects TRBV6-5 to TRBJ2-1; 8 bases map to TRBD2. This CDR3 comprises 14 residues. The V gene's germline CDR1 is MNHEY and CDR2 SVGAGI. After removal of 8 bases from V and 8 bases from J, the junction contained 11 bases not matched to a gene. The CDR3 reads CASGRGTRVDEQFF. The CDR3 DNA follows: TGTGCCAGCGGTCGGGGGACTAGAGTCGATGAGCAGTTCTTC.

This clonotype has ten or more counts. DNA of the CDR3: TGCAGCGTCCCAGGGGTCGGGGAGCTGTTTTTT. Residues: CSVPGVGELFF. The chain links TRBV29-1 to TRBJ2-2, with D tentatively TRBD1 (6 bases). There are 11 residues in the CDR3. The V end was cut by 6 bases, the J end by 7 bases, with 9 bases between. From germline, CDR1 is SQVTM and CDR2 ANQGSEA.